What follows are 32 T cell receptor beta chains derived from one specimen sequenced in a study of T cells in Graves' hyperthyroidism and ophthalmopathy. TCR beta CDR3 region amplification was performed from RNA transcripts. Using the HTBI primer set, a first-round RT-PCR was run on the TCR CDR3. Using its own MiXCR run on the multiplex PCR reads, TCRdb lists one record per CDR3 protein. The table includes about 660,000 distinct CDR3 sequences, about 45% detected once. The specimen sequenced was peripheral blood or thyroid tissue (not recorded which). These receptors were collected from an adult man with Graves' disease, either hyperthyroidism or ophthalmopathy (not recorded which).

The chain combines TRBV24-1 with TRBJ2-5, with a possible D match to TRBD1 (7 bases). CDR1 and CDR2 from the germline V gene are KGHDR and SFDVKD. Trimming pared 7 bases from V and 5 bases from J, leaving 19 bases between. CDR3 length: 15 residues. This CDR3 is CATSQNTGAGETQYF. The CDR3 DNA is TGTGCCACCAGCCAAAACACAGGGGCGGGGGAGACCCAGTACTTC.

This chain uses TRBV5-8 with TRBJ1-2; the match to TRBD1 covers 8 bases. Looked up from germline, CDR1 is SGHTS and CDR2 is YDEGEE. V shed 2 bases, J shed 6 bases, and the junction held 6 bases outside the gene matches. The CDR3 length is 14 residues. The CDR3 reads CASSFYRGGDGYTF. CDR3 coding DNA: TGTGCCAGCAGCTTCTACAGGGGGGGAGATGGCTACACCTTC.

The gene calls are TRBV14 and TRBJ1-5; perhaps TRBD1 as D (6 bases). This CDR3 is built from 17 residues. Germline CDR1 SGHDN, CDR2 FVKESK. Trimming took 2 bases from V and 4 from J, leaving 18 bases between them. CDR3 in DNA: TGTGCCAGCAGCCAAATACAGCAGGGGAGGCCAAATCAGCCCCAGCATTTT. Its protein product is CASSQIQQGRPNQPQHF. The full variable domain, with the rest looked up from reference TRBV14 and TRBJ1-5, is EAGVTQFPSHSVIEKGQTVTLRCDPISGHDNLYWYRRVMGKEIKFLLHFVKESKQDESGMPNNRFLAERTGGTYSTLKVQPAELEDSGVYFCASSQIQQGRPNQPQHFGDGTRLSIL.

This clonotype was counted at least ten times. The V and J genes are TRBV7-9 and TRBJ1-4; no reliable D call. This CDR3 contains 13 residues. Germline CDR1 is SEHNR and CDR2 is FQNEAQ (reference sequence). V dropped 0 bases and J dropped 13 bases, with 12 bases sitting between them. CDR3 DNA: TGTGCCAGCAGCTTAGCCCTACAAGGCGGACTGTTTTTT. Translating it yields CASSLALQGGLFF.

V usage is TRBV6-1 and J usage is TRBJ1-5, with D possibly TRBD1 on 6 matching bases. The CDR3 consists of 16 residues. V lost 3 bases and J lost 5, with 17 bases in between. Germline V gene data show CDR1 as MNHNS and CDR2 as SASEGT. The chain's CDR3 is CASSEGRGGFYQPQHF. The CDR3 region has the DNA TGTGCCAGCAGTGAGGGCAGGGGTGGATTTTATCAGCCCCAGCATTTT.

The chain is built from TRBV2 and TRBJ1-4, with TRBD1 identical over 10 bases. The CDR3 has 20 amino acids. V trimming: 6 bases; J trimming: 5 bases; junction bases outside the gene matches: 21. Germline V lookup: CDR1 SNHLY, CDR2 FYNNEI. This chain's CDR3 is CASRSGTGENRPDLNEKLFF. CDR3 coding DNA: TGTGCCAGCAGATCCGGGACAGGGGAGAACCGACCCGACTTGAATGAAAAACTGTTTTTT.

This clonotype was detected a few times. The CDR3 reads CASSDQGPTYEQYF. In DNA form, the CDR3 reads TGTGCCAGCAGTGACCAGGGTCCCACCTACGAGCAGTACTTC. The gene calls are TRBV2 and TRBJ2-7, with D maybe TRBD1 (5 bases). Germline V gene data show CDR1 as SNHLY and CDR2 as FYNNEI. The CDR3 length is 14 residues. Trimming pared 3 bases from V and 2 bases from J, leaving 11 bases between. The full variable domain, completed using reference TRBV2 and TRBJ2-7, is EPEVTQTPSHQVTQMGQEVILRCVPISNHLYFYWYRQILGQKVEFLVSFYNNEISEKSEIFDDQFSVERPDGSNFTLKIRSTKLEDSAMYFCASSDQGPTYEQYFGPGTRLTVT.

This chain links TRBV29-1 with TRBJ1-4; D is ambiguous. V shed 4 bases and J shed 8 bases, with 11 bases lying between them. The CDR3 contains 12 residues. CDR1 SQVTM and CDR2 ANQGSEA come from the germline V gene. The CDR3 DNA is TGCAGCGTTGTTCCGGCTAGAGAAAAACTGTTTTTT. Translation gives CSVVPAREKLFF.

In this sample, this clonotype turned up many times. The CDR3 sequence is CASSEDQTYEQYF. CDR3 nucleotides: TGTGCCAGCAGCGAAGACCAAACCTACGAGCAGTACTTC. V gene TRBV7-8 combines with J gene TRBJ2-7; D is uncertain. Germline CDR1 SGHVS, CDR2 FQNEAQ. V was cut by 5 bases and J by 2 bases, with 10 bases left in between. The CDR3 sequence is 13 residues long.

This clonotype was counted between two and nine times. The CDR3 loop reads CASSHDSSSGNTIYF. Written as DNA, the CDR3 is TGTGCCAGCAGTCACGACAGCAGCTCTGGAAACACCATATATTTT. The chain recombines TRBV2 with TRBJ1-3; perhaps TRBD1 as D (5 bases). Germline V gives CDR1 SNHLY, CDR2 FYNNEI. The CDR3 has 15 amino acids. Trimming left V 5 bases short and J 0 bases short, with 11 bases between. Looking up the rest from reference TRBV2 and TRBJ1-3 gives the full variable domain: EPEVTQTPSHQVTQMGQEVILRCVPISNHLYFYWYRQILGQKVEFLVSFYNNEISEKSEIFDDQFSVERPDGSNFTLKIRSTKLEDSAMYFCASSHDSSSGNTIYFGEGSWLTVV.

This clonotype has only one observation. V usage is TRBV15 and J usage is TRBJ2-7; the match to TRBD1 covers 10 bases. The germline gives CDR1 LNHNV, CDR2 YYDKDF (reference sequence). After removal of 0 bases from V and 5 bases from J, the junction contained 7 bases not matched to a gene. This CDR3 is 16 amino acids long. CDR3: CATSRDHETGGNEQYF. CDR3 nucleotide sequence: TGTGCCACCAGCAGAGATCACGAGACAGGGGGCAACGAGCAGTACTTC.

The chain has TRBV20-1 and TRBJ2-5, with D perhaps TRBD2 (6 bases). The length of the CDR3 is 13 residues. CDR1 and CDR2 (germline): DFQATT, SNEGSKA (reference sequence). Trimming pared 3 bases from V and 5 bases from J, leaving 13 bases between. Here the CDR3 DNA reads TGCAGTGCTAGCCCGGCAGGGAGGGAGACCCAGTACTTC. It specifies CSASPAGRETQYF.

The chain carries TRBV2 and TRBJ1-2; the D gene is possibly TRBD1 (5 bases). This CDR3 is built from 13 residues. Germline V CDR1 and CDR2: SNHLY, FYNNEI. V was shortened by 4 bases and J by 6 bases, with 12 bases between the two germline ends. Here the CDR3 reads CASSVGGLNGYTF. As DNA, the CDR3 is TGTGCCAGCAGTGTCGGGGGACTAAATGGCTACACCTTC.

The CDR3 region has the DNA TGTGCCAGCAGTCTAACTAGATCAGAGACCCAGTACTTC. Protein: CASSLTRSETQYF. The rearrangement links TRBV12-3 or TRBV12-4 to TRBJ2-5; D perhaps matches TRBD2 (5 bases). Trimming removed 5 bases at V and 4 bases at J, with 11 bases between. The CDR3 is 13 residues long.

This clonotype was picked up a small number of times. The V and J genes are TRBV7-9 and TRBJ2-2; D is ambiguous. The germline CDR1 and CDR2 sequences are SEHNR and FQNEAQ (reference sequence). Trimming removed 1 base from V and 7 bases from J, with 7 bases in between. This CDR3 comprises 13 residues. The CDR3 coding sequence is TGTGCCAGCAGCTTAGACGTTGGCGGGGAGCTGTTTTTT. Protein sequence: CASSLDVGGELFF.

This rearrangement joins TRBV7-6 to TRBJ2-7; D is undetermined. Trimming stripped 3 bases from V and 6 bases from J, with 9 bases between. The length of the CDR3 is 12 residues. Germline loops: CDR1 SGHVS, CDR2 FNYEAQ. The CDR3 DNA is TGTGCCAGCAGCTTGATAGGCTCCGAGCAGTACTTC. Its translation: CASSLIGSEQYF.

As to this clonotype: A read error may explain this, as a much larger clone is one base away. The chain has TRBV7-3 and TRBJ1-5, with D unresolved. The J call is doubtful: the DNA matches TRBJ2-3 better. The CDR3 totals 13 residues. Germline CDR1 is SGHTA and CDR2 is FQGTGA. CDR3 bases: TGTGCCAGCAGCTTAGACGGTAATCAGCCCCAGTATTTT. This codes for CASSLDGNQPQYF.

CDR3 nucleotides: TGCAGTGCTAGTCCGGGGTTTAATCGAGGAAACACCATATATTTT. Amino acids: CSASPGFNRGNTIYF. This chain connects TRBV20-1 to TRBJ1-3; no firm D call. Trimming stripped 3 bases from V and 4 bases from J, with 16 bases between. This CDR3 contains 15 residues. The V gene's germline CDR1 is DFQATT and CDR2 SNEGSKA (reference sequence).

The chain carries TRBV7-9 and TRBJ2-5; TRBD1 matches at 12 bases. Germline values: CDR1 SEHNR, CDR2 FQNEAQ (reference sequence). The V gene end was trimmed by 3 bases and the J gene end by 5 bases; junction bases not matched to a gene: 4. The CDR3 is 15 residues long. The CDR3 nucleotides are TGTGCCAGCAGCTTCCGGGACAGGGGGCCGGAGACCCAGTACTTC. Translation: CASSFRDRGPETQYF.

This clonotype was counted between two and nine times. The chain joins TRBV14 to TRBJ2-7; D gene ambiguous. From germline, CDR1 is SGHDN and CDR2 FVKESK. Trimming removed 4 bases at V and 3 bases at J, with 13 bases between. The CDR3 runs 14 residues. CDR3 bases: TGTGCCAGCAGCCTCGAGCGTGGTCGCTACGAGCAGTACTTC. Protein product: CASSLERGRYEQYF.

This chain uses TRBV11-1 with TRBJ1-6; 7 bases are shared with TRBD1. V shed 6 bases and J 6 bases; nucleotides not matched to a gene: 8. From germline, CDR1 is SGHAT and CDR2 FQDESV (reference sequence). There are 15 residues in the CDR3. CDR3 amino acids: CASSPARQGNSPLHF. The DNA for the CDR3 is TGTGCCAGCAGTCCCGCAAGACAGGGTAATTCACCCCTCCACTTT.

CDR3 in DNA: TGTGCCATCAGTGAGCCGCTGGGGACAGGGGCCGATGGCTACACCTTC. It is translated as CAISEPLGTGADGYTF. V usage is TRBV10-3 and J usage is TRBJ1-2; the match to TRBD1 covers 10 bases. CDR3 length: 16 residues. Germline V gives CDR1 ENHRY, CDR2 SYGVKD. After removal of 2 bases from V and 6 bases from J, the junction contained 9 bases not matched to a gene.

This clonotype was seen more than once but under ten times. This rearrangement joins TRBV7-2 to TRBJ1-4; D is ambiguous. Trimming cost V 3 bases and J 4 bases, with 6 bases left between them. Germline CDR1 is SGHTA and CDR2 is FQGNSA. This CDR3 is 13 amino acids long. DNA of the CDR3: TGTGCCAGCAGCTTCGGGTTTAATGAAAAACTGTTTTTT. Translated, it gives CASSFGFNEKLFF.

This clonotype was found a few times. The rearrangement links TRBV20-1 to TRBJ1-1, with TRBD1 as a possible D gene (6 bases). Germline CDR1 DFQATT, CDR2 SNEGSKA (reference sequence). The CDR3 length is 13 residues. V dropped 4 bases and J dropped 4 bases, with 13 bases sitting between them. The CDR3 is CSAKSGAGTEAFF. Written as DNA, the CDR3 is TGCAGTGCTAAGTCAGGGGCGGGCACTGAAGCTTTCTTT.

This clonotype has a handful of counts. This sequence joins TRBV9 and TRBJ1-1, with D possibly matching TRBD1 (5 bases). The CDR3 has 15 residues. From germline, CDR1 is SGDLS and CDR2 YYNGEE. V was clipped by 3 bases and J by 4 bases, with 16 bases between them. CDR3 residues: CASSAAGAARTEAFF. In nucleotides, the CDR3 is TGTGCCAGCAGCGCCGCCGGGGCCGCACGCACTGAAGCTTTCTTT. The full variable domain, with the rest looked up from reference TRBV9 and TRBJ1-1, is DSGVTQTPKHLITATGQRVTLRCSPRSGDLSVYWYQQSLDQGLQFLIQYYNGEERAKGNILERFSAQQFPDLHSELNLSSLELGDSALYFCASSAAGAARTEAFFGQGTRLTVV.

This chain joins TRBV9 and TRBJ1-1; D not resolved. Germline V CDR1 and CDR2: SGDLS, YYNGEE. This CDR3 has 15 amino acids. Trimming stripped 4 bases from V and 2 bases from J, with 15 bases between. The CDR3 is CASSSRSGLNTEAFF. The DNA for the CDR3 is TGTGCCAGCAGCTCCCGGTCCGGGCTAAACACTGAAGCTTTCTTT.

At least ten counts were recorded for this clonotype. The chain couples TRBV7-6 to TRBJ1-1, with D unclear. The CDR3 sequence is 15 residues long. The V end lost 1 base, the J end lost 1 base, and 10 bases lay between the germline ends. Germline V gives CDR1 SGHVS, CDR2 FNYEAQ. This chain's CDR3 is CASSLGRYPNTEAFF. DNA for the CDR3: TGTGCCAGCAGCTTAGGGCGATACCCGAACACTGAAGCTTTCTTT.

This chain uses TRBV9 with TRBJ2-5; TRBD2 matches at 11 bases. Trimming at V came to 4 bases and at J to 2 bases, leaving 7 bases not matched to a gene. CDR1 and CDR2 from the germline V gene are SGDLS and YYNGEE. This CDR3 contains 16 residues. CDR3 amino acids: CASSQVAGGPQETQYF. DNA for the CDR3: TGTGCCAGCAGCCAAGTAGCGGGGGGGCCGCAAGAGACCCAGTACTTC.

The rearrangement links TRBV6-5 to TRBJ2-7; D is unclear. The ends were cut back, 4 bases at V and 0 bases at J, with 19 bases in the middle. Germline assignment: CDR1 MNHEY and CDR2 SVGAGI. The CDR3 totals 17 residues. The CDR3 here is CASSLGPPDALSYEQYF. The CDR3, as DNA: TGTGCCAGCAGTTTAGGACCCCCGGACGCCCTCTCCTACGAGCAGTACTTC.

Concerning this clonotype itself: This may arise from a read error, as a much more abundant clone is one base away. The chain is built from TRBV10-3 and TRBJ1-5; D gene ambiguous. The CDR3 covers 14 residues. CDR1 and CDR2 from the germline V gene are ENHRY and SYGVKD. The CDR3 DNA is TGTGCCACCAGTGGCGGAGGAGCCAATCAGCCCCAGCATTTT. Translation gives CATSGGGANQPQHF.

The chain couples TRBV4-2 to TRBJ1-6, with D hard to call. Germline values: CDR1 LGHNA, CDR2 YNFKEQ. This CDR3 contains 15 residues. The V and J ends lost 4 bases and 2 bases respectively, with 9 bases between them. CDR3 DNA sequence: TGTGCCAGCAGCCCCCTCGCCCCCTATAATTCACCCCTCCACTTT. It yields the protein CASSPLAPYNSPLHF.

This clonotype showed up many times. The chain joins TRBV11-2 to TRBJ1-5; D call uncertain. The ends were cut back, 1 base at V and 5 bases at J, with 6 bases in the middle. There are 13 residues in the CDR3. The germline gives CDR1 SGHAT, CDR2 FQNNGV. The CDR3 sequence is CASSLALDQPQHF. The CDR3 DNA follows: TGTGCCAGCAGCTTAGCATTGGATCAGCCCCAGCATTTT.